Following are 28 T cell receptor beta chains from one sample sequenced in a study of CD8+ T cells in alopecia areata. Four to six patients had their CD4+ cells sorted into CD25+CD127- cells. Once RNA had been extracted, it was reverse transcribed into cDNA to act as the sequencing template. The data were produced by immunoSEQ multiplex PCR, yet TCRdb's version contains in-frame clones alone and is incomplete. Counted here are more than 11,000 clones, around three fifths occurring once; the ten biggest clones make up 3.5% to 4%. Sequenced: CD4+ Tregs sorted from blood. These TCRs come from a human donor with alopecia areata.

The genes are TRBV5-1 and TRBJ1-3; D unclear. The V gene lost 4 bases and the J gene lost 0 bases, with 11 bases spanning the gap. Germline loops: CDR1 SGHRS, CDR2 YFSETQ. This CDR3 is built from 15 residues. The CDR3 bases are TGCGCCAGCAGCCTAGGCCGTAGCTCTGGAAACACCATATATTTT. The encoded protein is CASSLGRSSGNTIYF.

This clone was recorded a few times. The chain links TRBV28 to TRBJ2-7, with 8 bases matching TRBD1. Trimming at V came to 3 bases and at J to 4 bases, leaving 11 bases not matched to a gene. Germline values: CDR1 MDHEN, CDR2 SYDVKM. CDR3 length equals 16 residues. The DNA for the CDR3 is TGTGCCAGCAGTTTGATGCTTGGACAGGGAGAATACGAGCAGTACTTC. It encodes CASSLMLGQGEYEQYF.

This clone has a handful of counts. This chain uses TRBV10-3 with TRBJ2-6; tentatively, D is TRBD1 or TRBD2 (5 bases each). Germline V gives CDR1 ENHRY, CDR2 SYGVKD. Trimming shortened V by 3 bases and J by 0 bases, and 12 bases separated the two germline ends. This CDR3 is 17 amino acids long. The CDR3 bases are TGTGCCATCAGTGAAACGGGACGCCCCTCTGGGGCCAACGTCCTGACTTTC. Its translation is CAISETGRPSGANVLTF.

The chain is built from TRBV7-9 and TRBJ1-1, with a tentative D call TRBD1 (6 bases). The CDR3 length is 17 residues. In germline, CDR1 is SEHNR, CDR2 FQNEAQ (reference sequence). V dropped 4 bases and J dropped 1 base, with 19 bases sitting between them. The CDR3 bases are TGTGCCAGCAGCTCGCAAAGACGTAGGGGGAGGAACACTGAAGCTTTCTTT. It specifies CASSSQRRRGRNTEAFF.

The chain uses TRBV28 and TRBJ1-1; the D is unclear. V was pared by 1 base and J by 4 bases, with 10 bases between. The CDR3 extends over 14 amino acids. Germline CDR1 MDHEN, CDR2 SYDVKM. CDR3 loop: CASSLFLGVTEAFF. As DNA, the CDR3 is TGTGCCAGCAGTTTATTTCTGGGAGTCACTGAAGCTTTCTTT.

CDR3 DNA sequence: TGTGCCAGCAGCTCGGGAGAACTCATGAACACTGAAGCTTTCTTT. It codes for CASSSGELMNTEAFF. The genes are TRBV7-9 and TRBJ1-1, with no clear D. The CDR3 runs 15 residues. Trimming stripped 4 bases from V and 0 bases from J, with 12 bases between. The germline V gene encodes CDR1 SEHNR and CDR2 FQNEAQ (reference sequence). Supplemented by reference TRBV7-9 and TRBJ1-1, the full variable domain reads DTGVSQNPRHKITKRGQNVTFRCDPISEHNRLYWYRQTLGQGPEFLTYFQNEAQLEKSRLLSDRFSAERPKGSFSTLEIQRTEQGDSAMYLCASSSGELMNTEAFFGQGTRLTVV.

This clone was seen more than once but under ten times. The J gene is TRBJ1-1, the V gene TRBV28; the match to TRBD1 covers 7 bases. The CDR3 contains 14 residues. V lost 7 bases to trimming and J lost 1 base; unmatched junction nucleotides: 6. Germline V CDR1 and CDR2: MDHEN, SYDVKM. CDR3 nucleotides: TGTGCCAGCAATGAGGACAGGTCGAACACTGAAGCTTTCTTT. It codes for CASNEDRSNTEAFF.

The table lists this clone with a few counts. CDR3 in DNA: TGTGCCAGCTCCCGCTCCAGGCGGGAGGTGGCCAAAAACATTCAGTACTTC. Protein: CASSRSRREVAKNIQYF. The V and J genes are TRBV18 and TRBJ2-4; 8 bases fit TRBD2. The CDR3 sequence is 17 residues long. The junction had 11 bases not matched to a gene; V was cut back by 6 bases and J by 1 base. Germline values: CDR1 KGHSH, CDR2 LQKENI.

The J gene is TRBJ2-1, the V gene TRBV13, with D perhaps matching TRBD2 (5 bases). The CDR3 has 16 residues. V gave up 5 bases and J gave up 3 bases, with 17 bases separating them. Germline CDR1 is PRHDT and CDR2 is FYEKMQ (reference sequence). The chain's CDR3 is CASSEYWTPVYNEQFF. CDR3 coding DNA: TGTGCCAGCAGCGAATACTGGACTCCCGTCTACAATGAGCAGTTCTTC.

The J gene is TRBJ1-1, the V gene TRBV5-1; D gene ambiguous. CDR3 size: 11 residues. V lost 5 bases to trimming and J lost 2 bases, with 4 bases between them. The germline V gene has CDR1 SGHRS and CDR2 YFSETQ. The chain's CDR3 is CASRYNTEAFF. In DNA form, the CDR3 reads TGCGCCAGCAGATACAACACTGAAGCTTTCTTT.

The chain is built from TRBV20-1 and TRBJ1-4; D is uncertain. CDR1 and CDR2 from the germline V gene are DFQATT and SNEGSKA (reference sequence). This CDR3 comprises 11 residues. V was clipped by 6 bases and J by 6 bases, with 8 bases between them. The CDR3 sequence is CSAITYEKLFF. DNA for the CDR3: TGCAGTGCAATAACATATGAAAAACTGTTTTTT.

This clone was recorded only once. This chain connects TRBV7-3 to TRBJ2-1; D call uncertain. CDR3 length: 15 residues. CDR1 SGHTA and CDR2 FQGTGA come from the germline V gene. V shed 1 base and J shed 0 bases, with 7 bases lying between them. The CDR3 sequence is CASSLSVGSYNEQFF. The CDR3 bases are TGTGCCAGCAGCTTAAGCGTGGGCTCCTACAATGAGCAGTTCTTC.

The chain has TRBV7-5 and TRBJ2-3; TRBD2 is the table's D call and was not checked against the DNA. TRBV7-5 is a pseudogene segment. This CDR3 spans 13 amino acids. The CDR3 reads CASGSGGTDTQYF. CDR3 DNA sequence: TGTGCCAGCGGCTCGGGGGGCACAGATACGCAGTATTTT.

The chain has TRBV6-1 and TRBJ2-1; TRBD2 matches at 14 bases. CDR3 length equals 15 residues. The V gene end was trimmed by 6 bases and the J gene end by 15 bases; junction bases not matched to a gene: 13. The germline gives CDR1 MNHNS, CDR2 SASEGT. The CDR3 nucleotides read TGTGCCAGCAGCCCTTGGCCGGGACTAGCGGGAGTCCGGTTCTTC. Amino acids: CASSPWPGLAGVRFF.

The CDR3 bases are TGTGCCAGCAGCCCTACTCTTAGCGGGACCGACACAGATACGCAGTATTTT. This gives the protein CASSPTLSGTDTDTQYF. V and J are TRBV7-9 and TRBJ2-3; 8 positions match TRBD2. Germline-derived CDR1 and CDR2 are SEHNR and FQNEAQ (reference sequence). This CDR3 is built from 17 residues. The V segment lost 5 bases and the J segment 2 bases; nucleotides outside the gene matches: 12.

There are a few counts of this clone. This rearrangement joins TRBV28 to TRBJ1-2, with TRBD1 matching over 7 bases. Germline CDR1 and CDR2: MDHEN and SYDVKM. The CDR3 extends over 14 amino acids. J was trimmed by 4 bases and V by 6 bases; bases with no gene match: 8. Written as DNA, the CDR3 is TGTGCCAGCAGCCCCCTGACAGGGCGCTATGGCTACACCTTC. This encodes CASSPLTGRYGYTF.

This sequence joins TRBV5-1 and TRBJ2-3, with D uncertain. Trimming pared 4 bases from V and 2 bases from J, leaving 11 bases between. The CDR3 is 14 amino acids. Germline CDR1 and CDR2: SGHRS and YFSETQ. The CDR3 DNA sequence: TGCGCCAGCAGCCCCGGCCCAACCACAGATACGCAGTATTTT. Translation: CASSPGPTTDTQYF.

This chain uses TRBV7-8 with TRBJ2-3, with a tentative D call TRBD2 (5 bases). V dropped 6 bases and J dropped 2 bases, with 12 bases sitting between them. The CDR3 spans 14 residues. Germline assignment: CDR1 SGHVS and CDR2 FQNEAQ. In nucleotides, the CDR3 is TGTGCCAGCAGGTCCAACCGGGACACAGATACGCAGTATTTT. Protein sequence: CASRSNRDTDTQYF.

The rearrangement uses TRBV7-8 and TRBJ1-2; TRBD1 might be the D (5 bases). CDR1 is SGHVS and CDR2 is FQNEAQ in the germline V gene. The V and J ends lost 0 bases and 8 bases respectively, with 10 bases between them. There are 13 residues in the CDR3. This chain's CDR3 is CASSLAGGGGYTF. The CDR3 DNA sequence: TGTGCCAGCAGCTTAGCCGGGGGTGGAGGCTACACCTTC.

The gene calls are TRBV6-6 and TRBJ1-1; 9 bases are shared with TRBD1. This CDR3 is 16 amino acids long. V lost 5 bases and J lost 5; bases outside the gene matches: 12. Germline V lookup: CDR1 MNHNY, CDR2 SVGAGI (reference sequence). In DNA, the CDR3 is TGTGCCAGCAGTCCCTCGCGCGGGACAGGGATTACTGAAGCTTTCTTT. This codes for CASSPSRGTGITEAFF.

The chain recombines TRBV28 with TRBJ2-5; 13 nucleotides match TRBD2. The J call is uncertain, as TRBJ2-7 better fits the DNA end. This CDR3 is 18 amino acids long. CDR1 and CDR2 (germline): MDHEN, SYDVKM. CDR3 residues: CASSSSWTSGGKSYEQYF. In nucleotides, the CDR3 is TGTGCCAGCAGTTCCTCCTGGACTAGCGGGGGAAAGTCCTACGAGCAGTACTTC.

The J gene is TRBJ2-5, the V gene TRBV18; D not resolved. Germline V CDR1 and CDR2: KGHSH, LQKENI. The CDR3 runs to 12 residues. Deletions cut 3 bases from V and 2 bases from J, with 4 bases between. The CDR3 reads CASSPKQETQYF. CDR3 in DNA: TGTGCCAGCTCACCGAAACAAGAGACCCAGTACTTC.

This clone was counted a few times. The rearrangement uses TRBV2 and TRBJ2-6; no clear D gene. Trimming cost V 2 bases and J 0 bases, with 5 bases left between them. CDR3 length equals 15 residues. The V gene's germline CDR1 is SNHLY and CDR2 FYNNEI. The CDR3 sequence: CASSERNSGANVLTF. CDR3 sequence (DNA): TGTGCCAGCAGTGAAAGGAACTCTGGGGCCAACGTCCTGACTTTC.

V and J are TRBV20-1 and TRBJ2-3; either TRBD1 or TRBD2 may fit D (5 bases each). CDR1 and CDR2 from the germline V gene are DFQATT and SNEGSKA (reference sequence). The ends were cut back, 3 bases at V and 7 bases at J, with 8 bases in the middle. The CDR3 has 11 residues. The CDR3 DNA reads TGCAGTGCTAGTCGGGGCAATACGCAGTATTTT. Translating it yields CSASRGNTQYF.

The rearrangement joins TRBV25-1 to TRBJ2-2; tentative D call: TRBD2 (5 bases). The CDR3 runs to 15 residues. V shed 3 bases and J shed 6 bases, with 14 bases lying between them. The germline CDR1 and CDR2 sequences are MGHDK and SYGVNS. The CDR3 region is CASSDSSWGAGELFF. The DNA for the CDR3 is TGTGCCAGCAGTGACTCCAGCTGGGGAGCCGGGGAGCTGTTTTTT.

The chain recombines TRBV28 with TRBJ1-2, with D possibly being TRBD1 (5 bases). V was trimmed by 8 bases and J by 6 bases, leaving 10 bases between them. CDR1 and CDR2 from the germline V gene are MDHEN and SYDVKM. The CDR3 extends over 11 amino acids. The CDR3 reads CASYRFDGYTF. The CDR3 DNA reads TGTGCCAGCTACAGGTTCGATGGCTACACCTTC.

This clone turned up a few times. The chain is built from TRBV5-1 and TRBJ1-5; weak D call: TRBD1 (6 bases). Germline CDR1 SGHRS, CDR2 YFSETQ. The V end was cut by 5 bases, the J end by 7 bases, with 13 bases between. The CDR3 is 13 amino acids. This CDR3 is CASRQGWGQPQHF. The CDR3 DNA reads TGCGCCAGCAGACAGGGTTGGGGCCAGCCCCAGCATTTT.

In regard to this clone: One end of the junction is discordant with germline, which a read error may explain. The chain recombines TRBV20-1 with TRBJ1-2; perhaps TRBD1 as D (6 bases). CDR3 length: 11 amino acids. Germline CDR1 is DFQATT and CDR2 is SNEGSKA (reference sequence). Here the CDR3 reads CSAWRQVGELF. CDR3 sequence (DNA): TGCAGTGCCTGGAGACAGGTCGGGGAACTCTTC.